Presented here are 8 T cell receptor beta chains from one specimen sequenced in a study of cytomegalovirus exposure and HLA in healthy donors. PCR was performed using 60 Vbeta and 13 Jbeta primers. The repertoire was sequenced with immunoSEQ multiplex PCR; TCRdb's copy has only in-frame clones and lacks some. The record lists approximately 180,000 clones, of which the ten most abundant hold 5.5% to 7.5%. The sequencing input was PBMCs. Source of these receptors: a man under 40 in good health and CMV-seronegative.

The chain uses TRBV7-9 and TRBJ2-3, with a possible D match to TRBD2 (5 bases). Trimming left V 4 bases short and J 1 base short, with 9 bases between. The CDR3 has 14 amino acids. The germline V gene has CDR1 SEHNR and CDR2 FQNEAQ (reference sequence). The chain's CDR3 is CASSSGIGTDTQYF. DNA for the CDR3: TGTGCCAGCAGCTCCGGGATAGGCACAGATACGCAGTATTTT. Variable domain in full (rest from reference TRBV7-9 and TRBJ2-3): DTGVSQNPRHKITKRGQNVTFRCDPISEHNRLYWYRQTLGQGPEFLTYFQNEAQLEKSRLLSDRFSAERPKGSFSTLEIQRTEQGDSAMYLCASSSGIGTDTQYFGPGTRLTVL.

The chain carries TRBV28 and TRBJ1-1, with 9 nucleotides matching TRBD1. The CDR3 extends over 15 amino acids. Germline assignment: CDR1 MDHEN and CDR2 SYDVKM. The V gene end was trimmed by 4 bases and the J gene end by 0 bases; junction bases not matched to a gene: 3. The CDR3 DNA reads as TGTGCCAGCAGTTCACAGGGGGCGGTGAACACTGAAGCTTTCTTT. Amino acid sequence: CASSSQGAVNTEAFF.

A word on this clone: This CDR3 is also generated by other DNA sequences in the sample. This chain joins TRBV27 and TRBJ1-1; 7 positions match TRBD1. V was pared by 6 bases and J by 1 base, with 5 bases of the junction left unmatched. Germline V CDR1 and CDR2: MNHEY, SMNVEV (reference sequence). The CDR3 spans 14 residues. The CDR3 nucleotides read TGTGCCAGCAGCCTGACAGGGAGGAACACTGAAGCTTTCTTT. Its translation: CASSLTGRNTEAFF.

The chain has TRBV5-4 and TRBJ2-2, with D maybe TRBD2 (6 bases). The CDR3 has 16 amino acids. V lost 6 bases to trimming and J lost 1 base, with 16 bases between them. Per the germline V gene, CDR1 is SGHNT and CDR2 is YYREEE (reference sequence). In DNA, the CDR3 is TGTGCCAGCACCTCCCGCGGAGCGGGGAACACCGGGGAGCTGTTTTTT. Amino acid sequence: CASTSRGAGNTGELFF.

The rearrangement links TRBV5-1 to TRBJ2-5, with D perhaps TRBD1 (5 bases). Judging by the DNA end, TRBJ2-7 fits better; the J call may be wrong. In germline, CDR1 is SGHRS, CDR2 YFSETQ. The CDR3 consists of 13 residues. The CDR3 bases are TGCGCCAGCAGCTTGGCCGTCAGGGTCGAGCAGTACTTC. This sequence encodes CASSLAVRVEQYF.

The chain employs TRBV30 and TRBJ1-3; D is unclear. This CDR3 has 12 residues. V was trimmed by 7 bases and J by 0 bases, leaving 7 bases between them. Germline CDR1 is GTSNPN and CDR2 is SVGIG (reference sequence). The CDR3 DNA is TGTGCCTTCTGGAGCTCTGGAAACACCATATATTTT. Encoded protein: CAFWSSGNTIYF.

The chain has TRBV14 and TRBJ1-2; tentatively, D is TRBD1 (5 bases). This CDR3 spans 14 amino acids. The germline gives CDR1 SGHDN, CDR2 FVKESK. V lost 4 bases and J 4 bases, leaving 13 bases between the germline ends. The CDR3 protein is CASSPSTVFYGYTF. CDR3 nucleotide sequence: TGTGCCAGCAGCCCCTCGACAGTTTTCTATGGCTACACCTTC.

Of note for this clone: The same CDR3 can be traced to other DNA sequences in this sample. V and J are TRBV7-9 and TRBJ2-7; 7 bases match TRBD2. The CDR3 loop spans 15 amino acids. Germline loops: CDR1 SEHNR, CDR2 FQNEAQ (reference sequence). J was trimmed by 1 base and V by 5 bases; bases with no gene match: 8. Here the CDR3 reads CASSPGGGRSYEQYF. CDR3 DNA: TGTGCCAGCAGCCCCGGGGGAGGGAGGTCCTACGAGCAGTACTTC. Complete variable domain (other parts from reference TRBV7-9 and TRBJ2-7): DTGVSQNPRHKITKRGQNVTFRCDPISEHNRLYWYRQTLGQGPEFLTYFQNEAQLEKSRLLSDRFSAERPKGSFSTLEIQRTEQGDSAMYLCASSPGGGRSYEQYFGPGTRLTVT.